Given below is one T cell receptor (beta chain) in context. The TCRbeta library was prepared with unique molecular identifiers. TCRdb redid the calling of the PCR reads with MiXCR, one entry per CDR3 protein. The table shows roughly 500,000 distinct CDR3 sequences, with 30% to 35% occurring only once. Germline V lookup: CDR1 MNHNY, CDR2 SVGAGI (reference sequence). V was trimmed by 7 bases and J by 0 bases, leaving 10 bases between them. The CDR3 loop spans 13 amino acids. These data come from a study of T-cell reconstitution after alpha-beta-depleted transplantation in children. The sequencing here drew on PBMCs from the stem cell graft donor, taken from the stem cell graft. The clonotype was recovered from a human donor who donated a stem cell graft to a child with aplastic anemia. The chain uses TRBV6-6 and TRBJ2-7; no definite D call. CDR3 residues: CASIAQNSYEQYF. The CDR3 nucleotides read TGTGCCAGCATCGCACAGAACTCCTACGAGCAGTACTTC.